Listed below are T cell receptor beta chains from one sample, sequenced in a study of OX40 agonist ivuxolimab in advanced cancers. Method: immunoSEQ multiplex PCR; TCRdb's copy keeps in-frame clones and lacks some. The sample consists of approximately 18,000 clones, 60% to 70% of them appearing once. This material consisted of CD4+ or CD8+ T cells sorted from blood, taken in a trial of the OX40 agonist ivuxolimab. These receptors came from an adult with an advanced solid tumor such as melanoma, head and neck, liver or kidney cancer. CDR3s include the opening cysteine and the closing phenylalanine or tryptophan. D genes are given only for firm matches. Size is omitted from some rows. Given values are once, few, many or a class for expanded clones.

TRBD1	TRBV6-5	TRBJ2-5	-	TGTGCCAGCAGCCTCCTTAGACAGGGGCAAGAGACCCAGTACTTC	CASSLLRQGQETQYF
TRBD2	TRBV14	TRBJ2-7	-	TGTGCCAGCAGCCCTCTAGCGGGAGAGCGGTACGAGCAGTACTTC	CASSPLAGERYEQYF
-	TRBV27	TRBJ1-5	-	TGTGCCAGCAGTTGGAATAGCAATCAGCCCCAGCATTTT	CASSWNSNQPQHF
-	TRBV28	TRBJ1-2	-	TGTGCCAGCAATACAGGGTACTATGGCTACACCTTC	CASNTGYYGYTF
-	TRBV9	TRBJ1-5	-	TGTGCTAGCGGTGCGGGTCAGCCCCAGCATTTT	CASGAGQPQHF
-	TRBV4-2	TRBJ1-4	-	TGTGCCAGCAGCTTGGGTGCAGGGGACGGTGAAAAACTGTTTTTT	CASSLGAGDGEKLFF
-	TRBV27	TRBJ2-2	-	TGTGCCAGCAGTGGGGAAACCGGGGAGCTGTTTTTT	CASSGETGELFF
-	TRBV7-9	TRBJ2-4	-	TGTGCCAGCAGCTCGCCCGACAGCGGGAACATTCAGTACTTC	CASSSPDSGNIQYF
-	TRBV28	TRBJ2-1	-	TGTGCCAGCAACAGGGCGCCCTACAATGAGCAGTTCTTC	CASNRAPYNEQFF
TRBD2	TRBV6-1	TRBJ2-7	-	TGTGCCAGCAGTGACGGGACTAGCGGGAGGTTAAGCTCCTACGAGCAGTACTTC	CASSDGTSGRLSSYEQYF
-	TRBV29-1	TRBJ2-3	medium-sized	TGCAGCGTTGAATGGGGGGGCACAGATACGCAGTATTTT	CSVEWGGTDTQYF
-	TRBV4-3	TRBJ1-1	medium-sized	TGCGCCAGCAGCCCAACATACGGGGGAGGCACTGAAGCTTTCTTT	CASSPTYGGGTEAFF
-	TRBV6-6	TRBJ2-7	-	TGTGCCAGCAGTTACTCTGGTGAGAACCTACGTGAGCAGTACTTC	CASSYSGENLREQYF
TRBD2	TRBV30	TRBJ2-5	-	TGTGCCTGGAGTCTCGGACTAGCGGGAGTAGGTGAGACCCAGTACTTC	CAWSLGLAGVGETQYF
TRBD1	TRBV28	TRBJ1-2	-	TGTGCCAGCAGTCCGGGGACAGTAAGCTACTCCTTC	CASSPGTVSYSF
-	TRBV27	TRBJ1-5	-	TGTGCCAGCAGTTTAAGGGAATACCAGCCCCAGCATTTT	CASSLREYQPQHF
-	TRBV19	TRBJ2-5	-	TGTGCCAGTAGTATACTCAGCGATCTTCAAGAGACCCAGTACTTC	CASSILSDLQETQYF
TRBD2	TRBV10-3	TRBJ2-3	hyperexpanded	TGTGCCATCACCGCGGGACTAGCGAACACAGATACGCAGTATTTT	CAITAGLANTDTQYF
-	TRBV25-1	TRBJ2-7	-	TGTGCCAGCAGCCCAGGACCAAGCGAGCAGTACTTC	CASSPGPSEQYF
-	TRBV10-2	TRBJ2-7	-	TGCGCCAGCAGTGTGGGGATAACCTACGAGCAGTACTTC	CASSVGITYEQYF